The rows below give T cell receptor beta chains drawn from one sample of a study of blood T cell repertoires in COVID-19. Method: immunoSEQ multiplex PCR; TCRdb's copy keeps in-frame clones and lacks some. The repertoire includes under 65,000 clones, 91% of them detected once, and 8.6% sits in the top ten. Sequenced sample: peripheral blood. These TCRs come from a human donor in a cohort sampled during active COVID-19. CDR3s include the opening cysteine and the closing phenylalanine or tryptophan. The D gene is left open where the match is weak. Expanded clones get a size class; other rows say once, few or many, or leave the size out.

TRBD2	TRBV9	once	TRBJ2-5	TGTGCCAGCAGCGTAGATAGCGGGGGGGCCGCGGAGACCCAGTACTTC	CASSVDSGGAAETQYF
TRBD1	TRBV4-3	-	TRBJ1-2	TGCGCCAGCAGCCAGCAGGGGGAACCCTATGGCTACACCTTC	CASSQQGEPYGYTF
-	TRBV5-1	once	TRBJ2-5	TGCGCCAGCAGGGGGGGGCCCCAAGAGACCCAGTACTTC	CASRGGPQETQYF
TRBD2	TRBV6-6	-	TRBJ2-2	TGTGCCAGCAGTTATCAGGGACTAAATACCGGGGAGCTGTTTTTT	CASSYQGLNTGELFF
-	TRBV2	once	TRBJ2-1	TGTGCCAGCGTAAGGGACTCCTTCAATGAGCAGTTCTTC	CASVRDSFNEQFF
TRBD2	TRBV2	-	TRBJ2-2	TGTGCCAGCAGGTCCAGGACTAGCACCGGGGAGCTGTTTTTT	CASRSRTSTGELFF
TRBD1	TRBV7-2	-	TRBJ1-6	TGTGCCAGCAGCTCTGGGGACAGGGGTAGATCACCCCTCCACTTT	CASSSGDRGRSPLHF
TRBD2	TRBV11-2	-	TRBJ2-1	TGTGCCAGCAGCTTACCCTCGCTAGCGGACTACAATGAGCAGTTCTTC	CASSLPSLADYNEQFF
-	TRBV18	-	TRBJ2-2	TGTGCCAGCTCCATATGGGACTTCGCGAACACCGGGGAGCTGTTTTTT	CASSIWDFANTGELFF
-	TRBV28	once	TRBJ1-6	TGTGCCAGCAGACCCTCGGGGGTATGGTCTGGTAATTCACCCCTCCACTTT	CASRPSGVWSGNSPLHF
TRBD1	TRBV6-4	once	TRBJ2-1	TGTGCCAGCAGTCCGGACAGGGGGCCCTACAATGAGCAGTTCTTC	CASSPDRGPYNEQFF
TRBD1	TRBV4-3	-	TRBJ2-7	TGCGCCAGCAGCCCGTTACAGGGGTACGAGCAGTACTTC	CASSPLQGYEQYF
TRBD2	TRBV5-1	-	TRBJ2-7	TGCGCCAGCGGCCCAACCGGGACTAACCCCTACGAGCAGTACTTC	CASGPTGTNPYEQYF
TRBD1	TRBV9	-	TRBJ2-7	TGTGCCAGCAGCCCCCGGTTGAGGGACAGGACCTACGAGCAGTACTTC	CASSPRLRDRTYEQYF
TRBD2	TRBV5-1	-	TRBJ2-1	TGCGCCAGCAGCTTGGGTGCACTAGCGGGAAATGAGCAGTTCTTC	CASSLGALAGNEQFF
-	TRBV6-5	-	TRBJ1-1	TGTGCCAGCAGTTACGACAGTGGGAACACTGAAGCTTTCTTT	CASSYDSGNTEAFF
TRBD1	TRBV5-1	-	TRBJ1-1	TGCGCCAGCAGCCAGGAACAGGGGACGAACACTGAAGCTTTCTTT	CASSQEQGTNTEAFF
-	TRBV3-1/TRBV3-2	-	TRBJ1-1	TGTGCCAGCAGCCATACCGGGGGTCGGACTGAAGCTTTCTTT	CASSHTGGRTEAFF
-	TRBV28	few	TRBJ1-4	TGTGCCAGCAGTAACGCACAGGGACGCCTGAATGAAAAACTGTTTTTT	CASSNAQGRLNEKLFF
-	TRBV9	-	TRBJ2-1	TGTGCCAGTACCCGCGGCACCTACAATGAGCAGTTCTTC	CASTRGTYNEQFF
-	TRBV28	-	TRBJ1-1	TGTGCCAGCAGTGGGGGCGCTGAAGCTTTCTTT	CASSGGAEAFF
-	TRBV12-5	-	TRBJ2-5	TGTGCTAGTGGTTTGATCGGGGGTAGTGAGACCCAGTACTTC	CASGLIGGSETQYF
-	TRBV27	once	TRBJ2-5	TGTGCCAGCAGTTTAGGTTCCTCCTGGGAGCGAGAGACCCAGTACTTC	CASSLGSSWERETQYF
TRBD1	TRBV29-1	-	TRBJ2-5	TGCAGCGTTAGGCAGGGGGTCGCGGAGACCCAGTACTTC	CSVRQGVAETQYF
-	TRBV15	few	TRBJ1-5	TGTGCCACCAGCAGAGATAAGCAGGGTGGGGAGCCCCAGCATTTT	CATSRDKQGGEPQHF
TRBD1	TRBV11-2	-	TRBJ2-2	TGTGCCAGCAGCCCCAGGACAGGGAACCCTTCCGGGGAGCTGTTTTTT	CASSPRTGNPSGELFF
-	TRBV5-4	-	TRBJ1-3	TGTGCCACCGCAAAGATGGTCGGTGGAAACACCATATATTTT	CATAKMVGGNTIYF
-	TRBV3-1/TRBV3-2	once	TRBJ1-5	TGTGCCAGCAGCCTAGGCGGGGGTCGGGCAATTCAGCCCCAGCATTTT	CASSLGGGRAIQPQHF
-	TRBV28	once	TRBJ2-3	TGTGCCAGCAGTTTATGGGGGCTACCTGATACGCAGTATTTT	CASSLWGLPDTQYF
TRBD2	TRBV2	-	TRBJ2-7	TGTGCCACCCGAGGCGGACTAGCGGGAGCATCCTACGAGCAGTACTTC	CATRGGLAGASYEQYF
-	TRBV29-1	few	TRBJ1-3	TGCAGCGTCAACACCTGGGGGGGTACTGGAAACACCATATATTTT	CSVNTWGGTGNTIYF
-	TRBV29-1	-	TRBJ2-2	TGCAGCGTTGGTAAGACACACGCGAACACCGGGGAGCTGTTTTTT	CSVGKTHANTGELFF
TRBD2	TRBV7-7	-	TRBJ2-5	TGTGCTAGCAGCTCGGGAGCGGGAGCGGCAGAGACCCAGTACTTC	CASSSGAGAAETQYF
-	TRBV12-3/TRBV12-4	-	TRBJ1-5	TGTGCCAGCAGTTTTCAGGGCAATCAGCCCCAGCATTTT	CASSFQGNQPQHF
-	TRBV5-1	once	TRBJ2-5	TGCGCCAGCAGCTTGGACGGCAGGGCTCAAGAGACCCAGTACTTC	CASSLDGRAQETQYF
-	TRBV18	-	TRBJ2-5	TGTGCCAGCTCACAGACAATCAAAGAGACCCAGTACTTC	CASSQTIKETQYF
TRBD2	TRBV7-9	-	TRBJ2-5	TGTGCCAGCAGCTTACACTTAGCGGGGGAAGAGACCCAGTACTTC	CASSLHLAGEETQYF
-	TRBV5-1	-	TRBJ1-6	TGCGCCAGCAGCTTTTCCGGGGAAGGCATTTCACCCCTCCACTTT	CASSFSGEGISPLHF
-	TRBV19	-	TRBJ2-7	TGTGCCAGTAGTACCGCAGGGAACGGCTACGAGCAGTACTTC	CASSTAGNGYEQYF
-	TRBV24-1	once	TRBJ2-3	TGTGCCACCAGCCGGGGATCTTTCGCAGATACGCAGTATTTT	CATSRGSFADTQYF
-	TRBV5-6	-	TRBJ1-2	TGTGCCAGCAGCTTGTCAGGTCCTTACGGCTACACCTTC	CASSLSGPYGYTF
TRBD1	TRBV5-6	-	TRBJ2-2	TGTGCCAGCAGCCGCCTCGGGACAGGGGTGACCGGGGAGCTGTTTTTT	CASSRLGTGVTGELFF
TRBD2	TRBV18	-	TRBJ2-1	TGTGCCAGCTCAGCTCCGGGACTAGCGGGTGCCCGTCTCGCAAGGGAGCAGTTCTTC	CASSAPGLAGARLAREQFF
-	TRBV7-2	once	TRBJ1-1	TGTGCCAGCAGCTTAGGCAACTCGAACACTGAAGCTTTCTTT	CASSLGNSNTEAFF
TRBD1	TRBV19	-	TRBJ1-5	TGTGCCAGTAGTCCCTTTACAGGGGGTGATCAGCCCCAGCATTTT	CASSPFTGGDQPQHF
-	TRBV19	once	TRBJ2-1	TGTGCCAGCCGTCGACGCGAGGGTGTACGATACAATGAGCAGTTCTTC	CASRRREGVRYNEQFF
TRBD2	TRBV24-1	once	TRBJ2-1	TGTGCCACCAGTGAACAACTAGCGAGCACCTACAATGAGCAGTTCTTC	CATSEQLASTYNEQFF
-	TRBV12-3/TRBV12-4	-	TRBJ1-6	TGTGCCAGCAGGCTCAGTAATTCACCCCTCCACTTT	CASRLSNSPLHF
-	TRBV6-5	-	TRBJ1-3	TGTGCCAGCAGTACGACAGTCTCTGGAAACACCATATATTTT	CASSTTVSGNTIYF
TRBD2	TRBV3-1/TRBV3-2	-	TRBJ2-3	TGTGCCAGCAGCGAAGGACTAGCGGGGAGAACTAGCACAGATACGCAGTATTTT	CASSEGLAGRTSTDTQYF
TRBD1	TRBV20-1	few	TRBJ2-7	TGCAGTGCTAGTTCGGGACAGGGCTACGAGCAGTACTTC	CSASSGQGYEQYF
-	TRBV7-8	once	TRBJ2-7	TGTGCCAGCAGCCCGGCGGCCGGTCGCTCCTACGAGCAGTACTTC	CASSPAAGRSYEQYF